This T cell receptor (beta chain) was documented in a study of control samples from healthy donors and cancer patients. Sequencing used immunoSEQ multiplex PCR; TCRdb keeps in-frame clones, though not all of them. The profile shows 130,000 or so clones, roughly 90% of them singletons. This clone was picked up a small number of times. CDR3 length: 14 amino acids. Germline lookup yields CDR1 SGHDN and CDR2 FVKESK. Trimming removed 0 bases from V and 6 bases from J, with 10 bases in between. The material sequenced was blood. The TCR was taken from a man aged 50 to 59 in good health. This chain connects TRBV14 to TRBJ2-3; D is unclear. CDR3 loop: CASSQEVARDTQYF. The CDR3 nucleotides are TGTGCCAGCAGCCAAGAAGTGGCCAGGGATACGCAGTATTTT.